This T cell receptor (beta chain) was obtained from a study of T cell responses to AZD1222 COVID-19 vaccine. This CDR3 region has 12 residues. Deletions cut 5 bases from V and 6 bases from J, with 9 bases between. Germline CDR1 reads SGHAT; CDR2 reads FQNNGV. Here immunoSEQ multiplex PCR was the method, and the copy in TCRdb shows in-frame clones only, minus some. Of 90,000 to 120,000 clones in the sample, around nine tenths were seen once. Findings and limits, study-wide: Scientists sampled the repertoires only once the peak T cell response had passed. Just 5 to 7 AZD1222 recipients were seropositive at baseline. An increase in Spike-specific TCR breadth and depth was observed after two AZD1222 doses. White British donors predominated, females outnumbered males, and clonal diversity was possibly underestimated.

Concerning this clone: The antigen is undetermined.

The clonotype was recovered from an adult who received the AZD1222 COVID-19 vaccine. V is TRBV11-2 and J is TRBJ2-3; D is possibly TRBD2 (6 bases). The sample in question was peripheral blood, obtained 28 days after the second AZD1222 dose. This CDR3 is CASSPSVDTQYF. Written as DNA, the CDR3 is TGTGCCAGCAGCCCTAGCGTGGATACGCAGTATTTT.